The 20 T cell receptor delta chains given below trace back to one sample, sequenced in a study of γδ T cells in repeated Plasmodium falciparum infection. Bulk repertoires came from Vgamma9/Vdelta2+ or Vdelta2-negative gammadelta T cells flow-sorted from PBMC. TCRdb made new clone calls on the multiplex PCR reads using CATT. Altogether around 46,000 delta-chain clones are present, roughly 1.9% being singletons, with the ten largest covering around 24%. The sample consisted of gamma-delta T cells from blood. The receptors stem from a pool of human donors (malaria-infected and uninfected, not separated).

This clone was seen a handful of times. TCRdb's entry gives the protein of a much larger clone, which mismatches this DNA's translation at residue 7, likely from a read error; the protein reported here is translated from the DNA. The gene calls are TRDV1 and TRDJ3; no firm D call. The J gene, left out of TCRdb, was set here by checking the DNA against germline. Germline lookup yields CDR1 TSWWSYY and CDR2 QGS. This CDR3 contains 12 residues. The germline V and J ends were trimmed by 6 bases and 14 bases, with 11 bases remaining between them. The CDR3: CALGHLSRQMFF. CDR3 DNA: TGTGCTCTTGGACACCTCAGCAGACAGATGTTTTTC.

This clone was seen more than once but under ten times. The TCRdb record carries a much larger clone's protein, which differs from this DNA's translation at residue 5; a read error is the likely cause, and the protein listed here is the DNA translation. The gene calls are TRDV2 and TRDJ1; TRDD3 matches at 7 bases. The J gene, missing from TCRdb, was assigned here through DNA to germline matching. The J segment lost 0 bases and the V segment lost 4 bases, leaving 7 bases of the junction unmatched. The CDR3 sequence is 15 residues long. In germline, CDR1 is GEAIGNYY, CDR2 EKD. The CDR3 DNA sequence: TGTGCCTGTGATACACTGGGGATGAACACCGATAAACTCATCTTT. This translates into CACDTLGMNTDKLIF.

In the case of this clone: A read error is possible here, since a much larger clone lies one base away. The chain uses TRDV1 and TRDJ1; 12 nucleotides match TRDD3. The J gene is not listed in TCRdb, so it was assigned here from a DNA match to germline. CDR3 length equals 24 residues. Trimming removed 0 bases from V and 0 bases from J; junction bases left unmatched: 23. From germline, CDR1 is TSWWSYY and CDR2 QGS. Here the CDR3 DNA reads TGTGCTCTTGGGGAACTAGCCTCCCTCCACGTTCGTTACTGGGGGATACCCTACACCGATAAACTCATCTTT. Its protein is CALGELASLHVRYWGIPYTDKLIF.

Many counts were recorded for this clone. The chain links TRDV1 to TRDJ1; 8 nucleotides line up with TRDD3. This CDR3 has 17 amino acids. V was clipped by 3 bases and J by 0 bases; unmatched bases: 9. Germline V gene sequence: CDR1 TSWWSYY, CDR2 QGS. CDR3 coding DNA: TGTGCTCTTGGGGAGAGGGGCTGGGGGACCCACACCGATAAACTCATCTTT. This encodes CALGERGWGTHTDKLIF.

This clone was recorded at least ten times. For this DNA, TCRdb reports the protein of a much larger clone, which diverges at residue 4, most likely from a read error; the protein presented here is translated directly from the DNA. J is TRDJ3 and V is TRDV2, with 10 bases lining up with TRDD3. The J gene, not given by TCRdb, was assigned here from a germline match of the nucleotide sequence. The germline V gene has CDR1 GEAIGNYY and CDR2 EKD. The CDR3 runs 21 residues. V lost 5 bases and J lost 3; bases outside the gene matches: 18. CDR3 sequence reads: CACGKLMGDTKTNWDTRQMFF. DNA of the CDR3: TGTGCCTGTGGCAAGTTGATGGGGGATACCAAAACGAACTGGGACACCCGACAGATGTTTTTC.

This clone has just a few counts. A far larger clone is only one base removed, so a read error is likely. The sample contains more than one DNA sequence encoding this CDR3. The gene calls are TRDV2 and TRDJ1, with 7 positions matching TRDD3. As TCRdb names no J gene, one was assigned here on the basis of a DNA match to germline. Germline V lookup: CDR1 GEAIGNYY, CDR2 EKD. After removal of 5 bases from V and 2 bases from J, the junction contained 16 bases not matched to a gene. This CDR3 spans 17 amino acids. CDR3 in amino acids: CACGGDRGEKTTDKLIF. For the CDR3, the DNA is TGTGCCTGTGGGGGGGATCGGGGGGAGAAGACGACCGATAAACTCATCTTT.

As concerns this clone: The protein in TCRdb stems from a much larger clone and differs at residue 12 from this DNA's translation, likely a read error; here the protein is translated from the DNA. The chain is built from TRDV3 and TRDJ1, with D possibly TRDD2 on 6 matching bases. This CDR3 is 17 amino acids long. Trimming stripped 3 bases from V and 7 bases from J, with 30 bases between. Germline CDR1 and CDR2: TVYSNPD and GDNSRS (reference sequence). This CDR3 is CALPVPFHPSHGGKLIF. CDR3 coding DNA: TGTGCCTTACCGGTTCCCTTCCACCCGTCCCATGGAGGTAAACTCATCTTT.

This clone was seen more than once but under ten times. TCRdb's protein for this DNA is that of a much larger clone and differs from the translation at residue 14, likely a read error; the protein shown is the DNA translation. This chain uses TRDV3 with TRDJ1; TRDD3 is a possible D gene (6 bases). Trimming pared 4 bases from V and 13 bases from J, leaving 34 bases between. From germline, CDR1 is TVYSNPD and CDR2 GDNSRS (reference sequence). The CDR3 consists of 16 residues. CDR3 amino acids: CASGRQTFRRDSRRIF. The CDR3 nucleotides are TGTGCCTCCGGGCGGCAAACGTTCAGGAGGGATAGCAGACGCATCTTT.

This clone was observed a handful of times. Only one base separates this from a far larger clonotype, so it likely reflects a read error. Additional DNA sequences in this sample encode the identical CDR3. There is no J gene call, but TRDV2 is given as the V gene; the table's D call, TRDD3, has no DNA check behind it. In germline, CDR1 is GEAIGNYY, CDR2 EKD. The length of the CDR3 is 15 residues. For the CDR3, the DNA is TGTGCCTGTGACACACTTTTGGGAGGAAGCGATAAACTTATCTTT. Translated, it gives CACDTLLGGSDKLIF.

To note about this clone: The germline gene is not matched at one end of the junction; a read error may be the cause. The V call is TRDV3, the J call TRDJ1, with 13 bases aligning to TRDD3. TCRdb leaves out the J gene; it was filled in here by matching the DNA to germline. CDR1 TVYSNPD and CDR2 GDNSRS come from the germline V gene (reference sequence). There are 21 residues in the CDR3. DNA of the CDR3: TGTGCCTTTGTCATCGCTCCGAAACTATCTACTGGGGGATACGACACCGACAAACTCATCTTT. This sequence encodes CAFVIAPKLSTGGYDTDKLIF.

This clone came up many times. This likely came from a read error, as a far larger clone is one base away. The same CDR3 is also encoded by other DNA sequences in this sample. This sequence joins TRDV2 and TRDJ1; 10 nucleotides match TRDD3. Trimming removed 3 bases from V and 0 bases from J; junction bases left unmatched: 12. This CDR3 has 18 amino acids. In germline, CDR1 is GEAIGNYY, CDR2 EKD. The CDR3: CACDHSSLGDPYTDKLIF. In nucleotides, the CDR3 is TGTGCCTGTGACCACTCTTCACTGGGGGATCCGTACACCGATAAACTCATCTTT.

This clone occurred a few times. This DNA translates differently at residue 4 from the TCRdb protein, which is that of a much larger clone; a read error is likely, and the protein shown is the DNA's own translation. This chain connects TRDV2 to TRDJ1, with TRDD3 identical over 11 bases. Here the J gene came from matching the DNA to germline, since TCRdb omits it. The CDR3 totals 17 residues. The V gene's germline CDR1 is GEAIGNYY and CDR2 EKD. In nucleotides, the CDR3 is TGTGCCTGTGGCACCCCCTGGGGGATACAGGACACCGATAAACTCATCTTT. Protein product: CACGTPWGIQDTDKLIF.

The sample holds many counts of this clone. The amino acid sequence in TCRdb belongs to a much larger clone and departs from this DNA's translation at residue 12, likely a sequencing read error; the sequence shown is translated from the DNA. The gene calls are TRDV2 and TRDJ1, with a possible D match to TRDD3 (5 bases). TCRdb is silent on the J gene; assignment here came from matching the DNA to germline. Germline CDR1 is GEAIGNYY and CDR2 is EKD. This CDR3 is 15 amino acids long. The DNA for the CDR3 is TGTGCCTGTGACACCGTTGGGGTGCCTATCGATAGACTCATCTTT. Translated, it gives CACDTVGVPIDRLIF.

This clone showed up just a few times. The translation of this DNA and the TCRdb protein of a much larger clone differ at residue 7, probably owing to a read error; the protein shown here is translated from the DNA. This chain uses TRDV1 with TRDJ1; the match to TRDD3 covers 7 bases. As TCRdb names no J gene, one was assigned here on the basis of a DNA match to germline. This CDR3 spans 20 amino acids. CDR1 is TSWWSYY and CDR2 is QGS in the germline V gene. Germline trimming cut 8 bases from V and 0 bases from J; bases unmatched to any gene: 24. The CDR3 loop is CALRGGEYPGILGYTDKLIF. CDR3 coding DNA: TGTGCTCTTAGAGGAGGGGAATACCCTGGGATACTGGGGTACACCGATAAACTCATCTTT.

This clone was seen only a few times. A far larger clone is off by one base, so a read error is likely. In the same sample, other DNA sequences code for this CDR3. The CDR3 region has the DNA TGTGCTCTTGGGGAACTTGTGCTCATGAATACCCTGGGGGCTACGTACACCGATAAACTCATCTTT. Translation gives CALGELVLMNTLGATYTDKLIF. The chain joins TRDV1 to TRDJ1; TRDD3 aligns across 7 bases. Because TCRdb records no J gene, it was assigned here through a match of the DNA to germline. The germline CDR1 and CDR2 sequences are TSWWSYY and QGS. The CDR3 contains 22 residues. Germline trimming cut 0 bases from V and 0 bases from J; bases unmatched to any gene: 22.

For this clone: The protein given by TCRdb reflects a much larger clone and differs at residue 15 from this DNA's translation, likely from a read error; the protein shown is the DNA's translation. The CDR3 sequence is CACDTVLGAPYTDKIIF. The DNA of the CDR3 is TGTGCCTGTGACACCGTACTGGGGGCCCCGTACACCGATAAAATCATCTTT. V gene assignment gives TRDV2, but the J gene was left uncalled; TRDD3 is the table's D call and was not checked against the DNA. The V gene's germline CDR1 is GEAIGNYY and CDR2 EKD. CDR3 length: 17 residues.

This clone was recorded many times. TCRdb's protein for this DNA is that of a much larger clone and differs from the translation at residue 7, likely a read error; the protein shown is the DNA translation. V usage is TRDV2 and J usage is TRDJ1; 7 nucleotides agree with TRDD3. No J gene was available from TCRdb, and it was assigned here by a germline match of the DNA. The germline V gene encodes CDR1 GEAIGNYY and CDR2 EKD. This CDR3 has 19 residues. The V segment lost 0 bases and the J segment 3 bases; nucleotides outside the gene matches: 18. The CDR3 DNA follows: TGTGCCTGTGACACCAACTCACTGGGGATTTACCCTATACCCGATAAACTCATCTTT. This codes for CACDTNSLGIYPIPDKLIF.

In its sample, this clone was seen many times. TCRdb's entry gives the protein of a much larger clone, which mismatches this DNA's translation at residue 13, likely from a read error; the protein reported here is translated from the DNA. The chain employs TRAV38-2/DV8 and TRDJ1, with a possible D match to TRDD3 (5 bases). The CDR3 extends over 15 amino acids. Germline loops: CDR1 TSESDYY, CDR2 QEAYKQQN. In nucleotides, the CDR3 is TGTGCTTCGTCCCGTGGGATCCGGCGGGCTGATAAACCCATCTTT. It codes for CASSRGIRRADKPIF.

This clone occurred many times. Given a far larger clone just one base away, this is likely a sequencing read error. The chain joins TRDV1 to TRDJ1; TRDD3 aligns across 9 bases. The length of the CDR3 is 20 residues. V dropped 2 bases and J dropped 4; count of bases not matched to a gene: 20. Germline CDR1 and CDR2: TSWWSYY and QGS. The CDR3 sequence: CALGESSYVGGIPGGDKLIF. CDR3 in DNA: TGTGCTCTTGGGGAATCCTCCTACGTCGGGGGGATACCGGGAGGCGATAAACTCATCTTT.

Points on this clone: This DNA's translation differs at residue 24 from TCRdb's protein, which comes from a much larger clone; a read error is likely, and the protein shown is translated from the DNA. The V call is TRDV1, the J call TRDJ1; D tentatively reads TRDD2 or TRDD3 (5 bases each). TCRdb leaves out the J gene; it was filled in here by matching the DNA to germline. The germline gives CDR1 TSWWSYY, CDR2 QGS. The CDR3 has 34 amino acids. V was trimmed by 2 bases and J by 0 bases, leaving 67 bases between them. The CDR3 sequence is CALGEVHPSYTSTGTLRSPDTLACWKPYTDKLIF. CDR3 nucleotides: TGTGCTCTTGGGGAAGTTCACCCATCCTATACGTCAACGGGGACTTTGAGATCCCCCGACACCCTTGCGTGCTGGAAACCTTACACCGATAAACTCATCTTT.